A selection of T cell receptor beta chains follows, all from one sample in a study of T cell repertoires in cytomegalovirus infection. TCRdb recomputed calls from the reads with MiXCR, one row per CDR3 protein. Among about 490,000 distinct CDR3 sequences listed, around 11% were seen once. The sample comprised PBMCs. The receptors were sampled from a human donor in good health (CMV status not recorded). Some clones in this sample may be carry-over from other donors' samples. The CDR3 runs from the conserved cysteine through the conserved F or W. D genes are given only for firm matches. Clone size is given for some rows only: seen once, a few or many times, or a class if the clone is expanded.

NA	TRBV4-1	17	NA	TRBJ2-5	CASSQDVRDYFKRTQYF	TGCGCCAGCAGCCAAGATGTGCGGGATTATTTCAAGAGAACCCAGTACTTC
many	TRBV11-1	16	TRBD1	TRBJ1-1	CASSILDREISTEAFF	TGTGCCAGCAGCATATTGGACAGGGAAATATCCACTGAAGCTTTCTTT
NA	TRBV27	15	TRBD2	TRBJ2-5	CASSPLAGVQETQYF	TGTGCCAGCAGCCCCTTAGCGGGAGTCCAAGAGACCCAGTACTTC
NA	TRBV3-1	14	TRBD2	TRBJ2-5	CASSHGTTSETQYF	TGTGCCAGCAGCCACGGGACTACCTCAGAGACCCAGTACTTC
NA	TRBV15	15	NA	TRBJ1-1	CATSRDRAVNTEAFF	TGTGCCACCAGCAGAGATCGGGCAGTTAACACTGAAGCTTTCTTT
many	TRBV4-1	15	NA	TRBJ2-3	CASSQRQYSTDTQYF	TGCGCCAGCAGCCAGCGACAGTATAGCACAGATACGCAGTATTTT
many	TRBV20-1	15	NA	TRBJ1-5	CSARDEAGRGQPQHF	TGCAGTGCTAGAGATGAGGCGGGTCGGGGTCAGCCCCAGCATTTT
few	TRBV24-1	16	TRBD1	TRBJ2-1	CATSDRDRGSYNEQFF	TGTGCCACCAGTGACCGAGACAGGGGCTCCTACAATGAGCAGTTCTTC
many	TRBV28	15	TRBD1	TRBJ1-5	CASSSDRGLYQPQHF	TGTGCCAGCAGTTCTGACAGGGGACTCTATCAGCCCCAGCATTTT
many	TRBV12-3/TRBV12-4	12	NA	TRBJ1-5	CASSLGPGPQHF	TGTGCCAGCAGTTTGGGGCCCGGGCCCCAGCATTTT
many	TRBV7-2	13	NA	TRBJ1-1	CASSLAGRTEAFF	TGTGCCAGCAGCTTAGCCGGGAGAACTGAAGCTTTCTTT
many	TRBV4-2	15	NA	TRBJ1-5	CASSQDTRGNQPQHF	TGTGCCAGCAGCCAAGATACCAGAGGTAATCAGCCCCAGCATTTT
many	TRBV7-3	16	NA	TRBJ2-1	CASSPHRPLGYNEQFF	TGTGCCAGCAGCCCACACAGGCCGTTAGGCTACAATGAGCAGTTCTTC
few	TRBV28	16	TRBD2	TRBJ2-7	CASSFGGRSSLNEQYF	TGTGCCAGCAGTTTTGGCGGGAGGTCCTCCCTCAACGAGCAGTACTTC
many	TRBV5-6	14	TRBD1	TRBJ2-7	CASSWGTGIHEQYF	TGTGCCAGCAGCTGGGGGACAGGGATCCACGAGCAGTACTTC
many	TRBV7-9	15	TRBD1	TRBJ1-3	CASSPGTGTGNTIYF	TGTGCCAGCAGCCCGGGGACAGGGACTGGAAACACCATATATTTT
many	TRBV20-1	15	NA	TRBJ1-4	CSARDLREGNEKLFF	TGCAGTGCTAGAGATCTCAGGGAGGGAAATGAAAAACTGTTTTTT
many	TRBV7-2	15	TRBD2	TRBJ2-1	CASSFRGGAYNEQFF	TGTGCCAGCAGCTTCCGCGGGGGGGCCTACAATGAGCAGTTCTTC
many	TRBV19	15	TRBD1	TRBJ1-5	CASRDRVYGNQPQHF	TGTGCCAGTAGAGACAGGGTTTACGGCAATCAGCCCCAGCATTTT
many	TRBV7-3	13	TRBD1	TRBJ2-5	CASSLGQRETQYF	TGTGCCAGCAGCTTGGGACAGCGGGAGACCCAGTACTTC
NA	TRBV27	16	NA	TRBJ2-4	CASCVIATLAKNIQYF	TGTGCCAGCTGTGTAATTGCTACGCTAGCCAAAAACATTCAGTACTTC
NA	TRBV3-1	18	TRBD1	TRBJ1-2	CASSRTPGGGPILGGYTF	TGTGCCAGCAGCCGGACCCCCGGAGGGGGCCCCATCCTTGGCGGCTACACCTTC
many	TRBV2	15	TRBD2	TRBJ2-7	CASSRGGTHPFEQYF	TGTGCCAGCAGTCGGGGGGGGACACATCCTTTCGAGCAGTACTTC
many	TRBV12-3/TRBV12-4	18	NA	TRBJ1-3	CASSLTARGFRPGNTIYF	TGTGCCAGCAGTTTGACAGCGAGAGGCTTTCGTCCTGGAAACACCATATATTTT
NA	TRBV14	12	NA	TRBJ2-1	CASSQSWSEQFF	TGTGCCAGCAGCCAATCATGGAGTGAGCAGTTCTTC
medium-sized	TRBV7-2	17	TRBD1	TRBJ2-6	CASSSGQVVSGANVLTF	TGTGCCAGCAGCTCGGGACAGGTGGTCTCTGGGGCCAACGTCCTGACTTTC
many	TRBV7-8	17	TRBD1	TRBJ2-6	CASSSWDSRPGANVLTF	TGTGCCAGCAGCTCTTGGGACAGCCGACCTGGGGCCAACGTCCTGACTTTC
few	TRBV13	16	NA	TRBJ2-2	CASSTRGVENTGELFF	TGTGCCAGCAGCACTAGGGGGGTTGAGAACACCGGGGAGCTGTTTTTT
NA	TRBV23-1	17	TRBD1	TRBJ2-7	CASSQSGGDRALYEQYF	TGCGCCAGCAGTCAATCTGGGGGGGACAGGGCCCTTTACGAGCAGTACTTC
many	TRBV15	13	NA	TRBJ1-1	CATSRDRQTEAFF	TGTGCCACCAGCAGAGATAGACAGACTGAAGCTTTCTTT
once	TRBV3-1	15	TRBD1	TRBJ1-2	CASSQFDRAREGYTF	TGTGCCAGCAGCCAGTTCGACAGGGCGCGGGAGGGCTACACCTTC
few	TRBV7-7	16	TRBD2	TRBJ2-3	CASSFGAGGTTDTQYF	TGTGCCAGCAGCTTTGGCGCGGGGGGCACCACAGATACGCAGTATTTT
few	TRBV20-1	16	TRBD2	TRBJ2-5	CSARETSGGFQETQYF	TGCAGTGCTAGGGAAACTAGCGGGGGGTTTCAAGAGACCCAGTACTTC
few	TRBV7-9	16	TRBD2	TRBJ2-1	CASSARNTGGDNEQFF	TGTGCCAGCAGCGCCCGTAATACGGGAGGGGACAATGAGCAGTTCTTC
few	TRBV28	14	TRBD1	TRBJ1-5	CASSSQGDYQPQHF	TGTGCCAGCAGTTCCCAGGGGGACTATCAGCCCCAGCATTTT
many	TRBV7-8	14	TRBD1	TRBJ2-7	CASSLDRGTYEQYF	TGTGCCAGCAGCTTGGACAGGGGTACCTACGAGCAGTACTTC
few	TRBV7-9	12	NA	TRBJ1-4	CASSPLLPNGFF	TGTGCCAGCAGCCCCCTGCTTCCCAACGGCTTTTTT
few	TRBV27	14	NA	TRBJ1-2	CASSLSRGRYGYTF	TGTGCCAGCAGTTTATCCCGGGGCCGCTATGGCTACACCTTC
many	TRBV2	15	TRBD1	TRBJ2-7	CASRPRDRSSYEQYF	TGTGCCAGCAGACCCCGGGACAGGAGCTCCTACGAGCAGTACTTC
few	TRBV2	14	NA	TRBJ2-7	CASLQERPKYEQYF	TGTGCCAGCCTCCAAGAGAGACCCAAATACGAGCAGTACTTC
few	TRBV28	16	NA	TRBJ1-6	CASSLLFSGNNSPLHF	TGTGCCAGCAGTTTATTATTTTCGGGGAATAATTCACCCCTCCACTTT
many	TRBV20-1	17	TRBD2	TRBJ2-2	CSGWGASGSRGTGELFF	TGCAGTGGATGGGGAGCTAGCGGGAGTCGGGGGACCGGGGAGCTGTTTTTT